This TCR beta chain is drawn from a study of vaccination effects on CD4 cells after COVID-19. Concerning this clone: The antigen remains unidentified.

The V gene's germline CDR1 is SGHTA and CDR2 FQGNSA. Trimming left V 4 bases short and J 8 bases short, with 17 bases between. The CDR3 runs 15 residues. The method was immunoSEQ multiplex PCR; TCRdb's version includes in-frame clones alone and lacks a portion of them. The repertoire holds roughly 63,000 clones, roughly three quarters seen once, with roughly 2% in the top ten. Antigen-specific CD4+ T cells were expanded (with viral peptide pools) by the ViraFEST assay ahead of sequencing. Isolating CD4+ T cells followed ten to eleven days of culture. Either the mRNA-1273 or the BNT162b2 vaccine was given to participants as two doses. Nucleocapsid antibodies stayed negative before and after vaccination, showing no earlier SARS-CoV-2 infection.

This receptor was taken from a human donor who received a COVID-19 vaccine. The J gene is TRBJ1-4, the V gene TRBV7-2; perhaps TRBD1 as D (5 bases). This specimen consisted of CD4+ T cells from PBMCs cultured with HCoV-OC43 spike peptides, obtained after COVID-19 vaccination. The subset was: HCoV-OC43 spike overlapping peptide pool stimulation. CDR3 DNA: TGTGCCAGCAGCTCCTATCAGGGCGCAGGAGAAAAACTGTTTTTT. Encoded protein: CASSSYQGAGEKLFF.